Listed below are T cell receptor beta chains from one sample, sequenced in a study of identical twins. TCRdb processed the 5' RACE reads anew with MiXCR; each CDR3 protein has one entry. The profile shows about 480,000 distinct CDR3 sequences, approximately 15% of them singletons. These same records also appear under a second study, on yellow fever vaccine responses in identical twins.

The sequencing input was CD4+ T cells sorted from blood. The source of these receptors is a woman aged 18-30 years in good health. CDR3s include the opening cysteine and the closing phenylalanine or tryptophan. D genes are given only for firm matches. The size entry is marked missing in some rows and otherwise reads once, few, many or a size class.

cdr3_aa: CASSYTGTPQHF
cdr3_nt: TGTGCCAGCAGCTACACAGGAACGCCCCAGCATTTT
d_call: NA
j_call: TRBJ1-5
clone_size: once
v_call: TRBV7-2

cdr3_aa: CSVVRADTQYF
cdr3_nt: TGCAGCGTGGTGCGGGCGGATACGCAGTATTTT
d_call: NA
j_call: TRBJ2-3
clone_size: NA
v_call: TRBV29-1

cdr3_aa: CASSPKTSGRGIDTQYF
cdr3_nt: TGTGCCAGCAGTCCGAAGACTAGCGGGAGGGGGATAGATACGCAGTATTTT
d_call: TRBD2
j_call: TRBJ2-3
clone_size: few
v_call: TRBV12-3/TRBV12-4

cdr3_aa: CASSPPGRQGETQYF
cdr3_nt: TGTGCCAGCTCACCACCCGGGCGCCAGGGAGAGACCCAGTACTTC
d_call: NA
j_call: TRBJ2-5
clone_size: NA
v_call: TRBV18

cdr3_aa: CASSPAPDTQYF
cdr3_nt: TGTGCCAGCAGCCCGGCACCAGATACGCAGTATTTT
d_call: NA
j_call: TRBJ2-3
clone_size: many
v_call: TRBV7-9

cdr3_aa: CASMPPDNEKLFF
cdr3_nt: TGTGCCAGCATGCCGCCCGATAATGAAAAACTGTTTTTT
d_call: NA
j_call: TRBJ1-4
clone_size: few
v_call: TRBV7-9

cdr3_aa: CASSLWGPGQETQYF
cdr3_nt: TGTGCCAGCAGCCTGTGGGGACCCGGGCAAGAGACCCAGTACTTC
d_call: NA
j_call: TRBJ2-5
clone_size: few
v_call: TRBV7-2

cdr3_aa: CASSSTLAGGTYEQYF
cdr3_nt: TGTGCCAGCAGCTCCACTTTAGCGGGGGGGACCTACGAGCAGTACTTC
d_call: TRBD2
j_call: TRBJ2-7
clone_size: NA
v_call: TRBV7-2

cdr3_aa: CASSYPGLAGEQYF
cdr3_nt: TGTGCCAGCAGTTACCCGGGACTAGCGGGCGAGCAGTACTTC
d_call: TRBD2
j_call: TRBJ2-7
clone_size: NA
v_call: TRBV6-5

cdr3_aa: CASSPPLVGAKNIQYF
cdr3_nt: TGTGCCAGCTCACCACCCCTAGTCGGGGCCAAAAACATTCAGTACTTC
d_call: NA
j_call: TRBJ2-4
clone_size: few
v_call: TRBV18

cdr3_aa: CASSHTPGSYTTDTQYF
cdr3_nt: TGTGCCAGCAGCCATACACCGGGATCCTATACAACAGATACGCAGTATTTT
d_call: NA
j_call: TRBJ2-3
clone_size: NA
v_call: TRBV14

cdr3_aa: CASINRGTNTEAFF
cdr3_nt: TGTGCCAGCATAAACAGGGGGACGAACACTGAAGCTTTCTTT
d_call: TRBD1
j_call: TRBJ1-1
clone_size: few
v_call: TRBV12-3/TRBV12-4

cdr3_aa: CASSLGTSSGELFF
cdr3_nt: TGCGCCAGCAGCTTAGGGACAAGCAGCGGGGAGCTGTTTTTT
d_call: NA
j_call: TRBJ2-2
clone_size: many
v_call: TRBV5-1

cdr3_aa: CASSMKQGHYGYTF
cdr3_nt: TGTGCCAGCAGCATGAAACAGGGACACTATGGCTACACCTTC
d_call: NA
j_call: TRBJ1-2
clone_size: few
v_call: TRBV7-8

cdr3_aa: CSARSGTMEWGEQYF
cdr3_nt: TGCAGTGCCAGGTCGGGGACCATGGAGTGGGGCGAGCAGTACTTC
d_call: NA
j_call: TRBJ2-7
clone_size: NA
v_call: TRBV20-1

cdr3_aa: CASSWEGARNEQFF
cdr3_nt: TGTGCCAGCAGTTGGGAGGGGGCGCGAAATGAGCAGTTCTTC
d_call: NA
j_call: TRBJ2-1
clone_size: few
v_call: TRBV6-2/TRBV6-3

cdr3_aa: CAISGAGGADTEAFF
cdr3_nt: TGTGCCATCAGTGGGGCAGGGGGCGCAGACACTGAAGCTTTCTTT
d_call: TRBD1
j_call: TRBJ1-1
clone_size: many
v_call: TRBV10-3

cdr3_aa: CASSPFREGETQYF
cdr3_nt: TGTGCCAGCTCACCTTTCCGGGAGGGAGAGACCCAGTACTTC
d_call: TRBD2
j_call: TRBJ2-5
clone_size: NA
v_call: TRBV18

cdr3_aa: CASSLRTRTGETQYF
cdr3_nt: TGTGCCAGCAGCCTTAGGACCCGCACCGGGGAGACCCAGTACTTC
d_call: NA
j_call: TRBJ2-5
clone_size: NA
v_call: TRBV7-2

cdr3_aa: CASSKGQGTSTDTQYF
cdr3_nt: TGTGCCAGTAGTAAGGGACAGGGAACGAGCACAGATACGCAGTATTTT
d_call: TRBD1
j_call: TRBJ2-3
clone_size: NA
v_call: TRBV19

cdr3_aa: CASSQMGLLFTQYF
cdr3_nt: TGTGCCAGCAGCCAAATGGGGCTCCTTTTCACGCAGTATTTT
d_call: NA
j_call: TRBJ2-3
clone_size: NA
v_call: TRBV7-2

cdr3_aa: CASSISHSGTLNIQYF
cdr3_nt: TGTGCCAGTAGTATAAGCCATTCCGGGACTCTAAACATTCAGTACTTC
d_call: NA
j_call: TRBJ2-4
clone_size: NA
v_call: TRBV19

cdr3_aa: CASSPGIRATNEKLFF
cdr3_nt: TGTGCCAGCAGCCCTGGGATTAGAGCAACTAATGAAAAACTGTTTTTT
d_call: NA
j_call: TRBJ1-4
clone_size: few
v_call: TRBV12-3/TRBV12-4

cdr3_aa: CSARPATSGAGELFF
cdr3_nt: TGCAGTGCTAGGCCGGCGACTAGCGGGGCCGGGGAGCTGTTTTTT
d_call: TRBD2
j_call: TRBJ2-2
clone_size: NA
v_call: TRBV20-1

cdr3_aa: CASSLIRETQYF
cdr3_nt: TGTGCCAGCAGTTTAATCCGGGAGACCCAGTACTTC
d_call: NA
j_call: TRBJ2-5
clone_size: NA
v_call: TRBV12-3/TRBV12-4

cdr3_aa: CASSLGQSYGYTF
cdr3_nt: TGCGCCAGCAGCTTGGGACAGAGCTATGGCTACACCTTC
d_call: NA
j_call: TRBJ1-2
clone_size: many
v_call: TRBV5-1

cdr3_aa: CSARDFGRWGNEQFF
cdr3_nt: TGCAGTGCTAGAGATTTTGGACGATGGGGCAATGAGCAGTTCTTC
d_call: NA
j_call: TRBJ2-1
clone_size: NA
v_call: TRBV20-1

cdr3_aa: CASSVAGNSEAFF
cdr3_nt: TGTGCCAGCAGTGTGGCGGGGAACTCTGAAGCTTTCTTT
d_call: NA
j_call: TRBJ1-1
clone_size: few
v_call: TRBV6-4

cdr3_aa: CASSRTGDTAQYF
cdr3_nt: TGCGCCAGCAGCCGGACAGGGGACACGGCCCAGTACTTC
d_call: TRBD1
j_call: TRBJ2-5
clone_size: few
v_call: TRBV5-1

cdr3_aa: CASSPQPLGLAADTQYF
cdr3_nt: TGTGCCAGCAGTCCACAACCCCTGGGACTAGCGGCAGATACGCAGTATTTT
d_call: TRBD2
j_call: TRBJ2-3
clone_size: NA
v_call: TRBV12-3/TRBV12-4

cdr3_aa: CASSYMDRGMNTEAFF
cdr3_nt: TGTGCCAGCAGTTATATGGACAGGGGGATGAACACTGAAGCTTTCTTT
d_call: TRBD1
j_call: TRBJ1-1
clone_size: few
v_call: TRBV6-5

cdr3_aa: CTISSYLRGGPKSYEQYF
cdr3_nt: TGTACCATCAGTTCCTATCTCCGGGGGGGACCCAAGTCGTACGAGCAGTACTTC
d_call: TRBD2
j_call: TRBJ2-7
clone_size: NA
v_call: TRBV3-1

cdr3_aa: CASSQDQGGLGNTEAFF
cdr3_nt: TGCGCCAGCAGCCAAGATCAGGGGGGCCTGGGGAACACTGAAGCTTTCTTT
d_call: TRBD1
j_call: TRBJ1-1
clone_size: NA
v_call: TRBV4-1

cdr3_aa: CASSLPGTGHNEQFF
cdr3_nt: TGCGCCAGCAGCTTGCCCGGGACAGGGCACAATGAGCAGTTCTTC
d_call: TRBD1
j_call: TRBJ2-1
clone_size: few
v_call: TRBV5-1

cdr3_aa: CASSLSGGRPQHF
cdr3_nt: TGTGCCAGCAGCTTGTCGGGGGGCAGGCCCCAGCATTTT
d_call: NA
j_call: TRBJ1-5
clone_size: NA
v_call: TRBV5-6

cdr3_aa: CSASAGTPYRGSPLHF
cdr3_nt: TGCAGTGCTAGTGCCGGGACCCCTTATAGGGGGTCACCCCTCCACTTT
d_call: NA
j_call: TRBJ1-6
clone_size: NA
v_call: TRBV20-1

cdr3_aa: CASSLRQGGSTGYTF
cdr3_nt: TGTGCCAGCAGCCTCCGACAGGGGGGTTCGACGGGCTACACCTTC
d_call: TRBD1
j_call: TRBJ1-2
clone_size: NA
v_call: TRBV14

cdr3_aa: CASSHGQDPSNQPQHF
cdr3_nt: TGTGCCAGCAGCCACGGACAGGATCCTAGCAATCAGCCCCAGCATTTT
d_call: TRBD1
j_call: TRBJ1-5
clone_size: NA
v_call: TRBV4-2

cdr3_aa: CARGSGTGRGYTF
cdr3_nt: TGTGCCAGGGGCTCCGGGACAGGGAGAGGCTACACCTTC
d_call: TRBD1
j_call: TRBJ1-2
clone_size: NA
v_call: TRBV4-2

cdr3_aa: CASSLTGAAEAFF
cdr3_nt: TGCGCCAGCAGCCTTACAGGGGCAGCTGAAGCTTTCTTT
d_call: TRBD1
j_call: TRBJ1-1
clone_size: NA
v_call: TRBV5-1

cdr3_aa: CSVRAAPYEQYF
cdr3_nt: TGCAGCGTTCGGGCAGCTCCCTACGAGCAGTACTTC
d_call: NA
j_call: TRBJ2-7
clone_size: NA
v_call: TRBV29-1

cdr3_aa: CSAKNLERVWSTQYF
cdr3_nt: TGCAGTGCTAAGAACCTGGAGCGGGTCTGGAGTACCCAGTACTTC
d_call: NA
j_call: TRBJ2-5
clone_size: NA
v_call: TRBV20-1

cdr3_aa: CASSLLGAATPLHF
cdr3_nt: TGTGCCAGCAGCTTATTGGGGGCTGCGACACCCCTCCACTTT
d_call: NA
j_call: TRBJ1-6
clone_size: few
v_call: TRBV7-3

cdr3_aa: CASSRRTSGSHNEQFF
cdr3_nt: TGTGCCAGCAGCCGTAGGACTAGCGGGAGCCACAATGAGCAGTTCTTC
d_call: TRBD2
j_call: TRBJ2-1
clone_size: many
v_call: TRBV3-1

cdr3_aa: CASSKMPSGQGNKETQYF
cdr3_nt: TGTGCCAGCAGCAAAATGCCTTCGGGACAGGGGAATAAGGAGACCCAGTACTTC
d_call: TRBD1
j_call: TRBJ2-5
clone_size: few
v_call: TRBV7-3

cdr3_aa: CASSPPPGLAGITAAGELFF
cdr3_nt: TGTGCCAGCAGCCCACCGCCGGGACTAGCGGGAATCACGGCAGCCGGGGAGCTGTTTTTT
d_call: TRBD2
j_call: TRBJ2-2
clone_size: once
v_call: TRBV27

cdr3_aa: CASSERTGVAITSTDTQYF
cdr3_nt: TGTGCCAGCAGTGAACGGACAGGGGTGGCTATAACTAGCACAGATACGCAGTATTTT
d_call: TRBD1
j_call: TRBJ2-3
clone_size: few
v_call: TRBV6-1

cdr3_aa: CASSEHDYGYTF
cdr3_nt: TGTGCCAGCAGTGAACATGACTATGGCTACACCTTC
d_call: NA
j_call: TRBJ1-2
clone_size: NA
v_call: TRBV6-1

cdr3_aa: CASSYGEGRGNEQFF
cdr3_nt: TGTGCCAGCAGTTACGGTGAGGGGAGGGGCAATGAGCAGTTCTTC
d_call: TRBD2
j_call: TRBJ2-1
clone_size: few
v_call: TRBV6-5